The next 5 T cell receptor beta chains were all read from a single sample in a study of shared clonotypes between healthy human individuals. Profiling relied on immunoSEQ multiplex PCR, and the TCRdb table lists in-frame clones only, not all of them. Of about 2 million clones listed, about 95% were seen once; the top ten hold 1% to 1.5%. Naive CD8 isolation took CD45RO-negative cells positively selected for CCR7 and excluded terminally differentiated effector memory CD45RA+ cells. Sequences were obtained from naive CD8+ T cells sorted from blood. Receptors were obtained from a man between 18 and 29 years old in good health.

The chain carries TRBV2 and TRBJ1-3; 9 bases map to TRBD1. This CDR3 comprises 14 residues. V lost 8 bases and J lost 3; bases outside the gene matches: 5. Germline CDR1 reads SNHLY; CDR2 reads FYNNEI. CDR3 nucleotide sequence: TGTGCCAGCTGGTACAGGGGGCTTGGAAACACCATATATTTT. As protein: CASWYRGLGNTIYF.

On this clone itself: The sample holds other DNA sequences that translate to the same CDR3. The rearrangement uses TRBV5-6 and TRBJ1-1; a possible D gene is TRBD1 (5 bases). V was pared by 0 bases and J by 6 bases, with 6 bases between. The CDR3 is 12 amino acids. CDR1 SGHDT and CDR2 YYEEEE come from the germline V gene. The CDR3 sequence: CASSLEGPEAFF. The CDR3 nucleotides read TGTGCCAGCAGCTTGGAGGGACCTGAAGCTTTCTTT.

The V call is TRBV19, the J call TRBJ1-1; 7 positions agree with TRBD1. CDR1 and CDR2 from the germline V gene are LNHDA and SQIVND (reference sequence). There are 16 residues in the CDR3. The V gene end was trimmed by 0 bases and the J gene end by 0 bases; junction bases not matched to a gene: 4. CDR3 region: CASSIDRQGLNTEAFF. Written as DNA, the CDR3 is TGTGCCAGTAGTATAGACCGACAGGGACTGAACACTGAAGCTTTCTTT.

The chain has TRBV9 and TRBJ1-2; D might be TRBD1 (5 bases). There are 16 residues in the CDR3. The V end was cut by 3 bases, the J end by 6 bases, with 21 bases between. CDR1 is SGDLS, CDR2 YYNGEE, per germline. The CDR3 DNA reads TGTGCCAGCAGCGAGGGGCCCGGGCCTGGGAGGGATGGCTACACCTTC. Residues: CASSEGPGPGRDGYTF.

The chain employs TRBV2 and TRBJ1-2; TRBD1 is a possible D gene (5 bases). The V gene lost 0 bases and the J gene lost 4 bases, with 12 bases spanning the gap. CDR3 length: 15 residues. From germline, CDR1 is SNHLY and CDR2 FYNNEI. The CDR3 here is CASSEAPAGPYGYTF. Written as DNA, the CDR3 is TGTGCCAGCAGTGAAGCGCCAGCAGGGCCCTATGGCTACACCTTC.